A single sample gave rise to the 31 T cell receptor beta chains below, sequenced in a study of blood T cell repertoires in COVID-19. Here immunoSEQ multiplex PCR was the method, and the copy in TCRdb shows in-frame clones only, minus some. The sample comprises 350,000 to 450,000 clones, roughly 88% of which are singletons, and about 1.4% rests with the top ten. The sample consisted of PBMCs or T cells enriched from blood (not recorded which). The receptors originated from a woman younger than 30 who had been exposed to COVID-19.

The CDR3 DNA reads TGTGCCAGCAGCCGGACAGGGGGCGAAGAGACCCAGTACTTC. Its translation is CASSRTGGEETQYF. The chain employs TRBV7-3 and TRBJ2-5; 11 bases match TRBD1. The germline CDR1 and CDR2 sequences are SGHTA and FQGTGA. This CDR3 is built from 14 residues. Trimming removed 5 bases from V and 3 bases from J; junction bases left unmatched: 2.

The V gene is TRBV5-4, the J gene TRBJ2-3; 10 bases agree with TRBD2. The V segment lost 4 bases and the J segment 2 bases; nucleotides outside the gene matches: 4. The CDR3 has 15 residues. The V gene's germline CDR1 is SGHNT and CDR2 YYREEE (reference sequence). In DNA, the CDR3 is TGTGCCAGCAGCCGAGGACTAGCGGACACAGATACGCAGTATTTT. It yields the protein CASSRGLADTDTQYF. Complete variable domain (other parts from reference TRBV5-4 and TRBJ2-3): ETGVTQSPTHLIKTRGQQVTLRCSSQSGHNTVSWYQQALGQGPQFIFQYYREEENGRGNFPPRFSGLQFPNYSSELNVNALELDDSALYLCASSRGLADTDTQYFGPGTRLTVL.

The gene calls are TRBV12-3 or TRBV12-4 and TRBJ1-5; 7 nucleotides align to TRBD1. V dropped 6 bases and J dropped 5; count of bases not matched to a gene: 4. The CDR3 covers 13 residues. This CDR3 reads CASREQGYQPQHF. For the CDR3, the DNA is TGTGCCAGCAGAGAACAGGGGTATCAGCCCCAGCATTTT.

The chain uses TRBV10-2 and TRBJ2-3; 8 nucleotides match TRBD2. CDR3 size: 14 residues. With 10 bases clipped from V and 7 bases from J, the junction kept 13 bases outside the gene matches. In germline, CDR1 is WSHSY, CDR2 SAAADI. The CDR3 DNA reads TGCGCCACCACCAGGAGCGGGAGCGGGAATACGCAGTATTTT. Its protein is CATTRSGSGNTQYF.

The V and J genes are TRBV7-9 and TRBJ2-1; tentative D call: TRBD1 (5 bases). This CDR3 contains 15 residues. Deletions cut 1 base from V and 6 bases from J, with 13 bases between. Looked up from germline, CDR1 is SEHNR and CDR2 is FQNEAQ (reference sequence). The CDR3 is CASSLGPSDINEQFF. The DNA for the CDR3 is TGTGCCAGCAGCTTAGGACCATCGGACATCAATGAGCAGTTCTTC.

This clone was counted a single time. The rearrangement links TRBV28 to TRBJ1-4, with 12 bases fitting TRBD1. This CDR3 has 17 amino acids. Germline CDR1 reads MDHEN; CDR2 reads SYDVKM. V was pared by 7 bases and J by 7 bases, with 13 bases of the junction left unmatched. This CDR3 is CASTIGGTGGLGEKLFF. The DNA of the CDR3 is TGTGCCAGCACCATTGGGGGGACAGGGGGCTTAGGTGAAAAACTGTTTTTT.

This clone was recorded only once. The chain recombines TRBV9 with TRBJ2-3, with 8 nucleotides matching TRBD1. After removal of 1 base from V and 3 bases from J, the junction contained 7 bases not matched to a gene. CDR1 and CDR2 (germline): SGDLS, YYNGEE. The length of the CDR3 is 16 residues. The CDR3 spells CASSVRDRWVTDTQYF. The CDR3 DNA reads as TGTGCCAGCAGCGTACGGGACAGGTGGGTTACAGATACGCAGTATTTT.

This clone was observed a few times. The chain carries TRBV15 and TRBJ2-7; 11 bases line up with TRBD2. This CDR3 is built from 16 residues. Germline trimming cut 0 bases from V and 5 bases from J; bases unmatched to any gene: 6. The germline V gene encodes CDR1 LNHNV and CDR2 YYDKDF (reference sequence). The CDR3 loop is CATSRDMTSGVNEQYF. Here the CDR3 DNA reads TGTGCCACCAGCAGAGACATGACTAGCGGGGTAAACGAGCAGTACTTC.

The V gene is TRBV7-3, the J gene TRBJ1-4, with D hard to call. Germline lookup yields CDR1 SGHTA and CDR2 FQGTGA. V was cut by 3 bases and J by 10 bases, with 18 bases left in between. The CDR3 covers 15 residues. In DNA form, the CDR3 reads TGTGCCAGCAGCTTTAGCCAGGTCAAACGGGGAAAACTGTTTTTT. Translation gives CASSFSQVKRGKLFF. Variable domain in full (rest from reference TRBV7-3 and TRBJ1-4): GAGVSQTPSNKVTEKGKYVELRCDPISGHTALYWYRQSLGQGPEFLIYFQGTGAADDSGLPNDRFFAVRPEGSVSTLKIQRTERGDSAVYLCASSFSQVKRGKLFFGSGTQLSVL.

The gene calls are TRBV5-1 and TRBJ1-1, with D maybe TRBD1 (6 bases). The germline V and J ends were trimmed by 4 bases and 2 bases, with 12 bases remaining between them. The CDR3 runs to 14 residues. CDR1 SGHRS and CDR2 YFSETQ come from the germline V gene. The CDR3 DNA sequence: TGCGCCAGCAGCCCTCAGGGGCCTAACACTGAAGCTTTCTTT. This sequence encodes CASSPQGPNTEAFF.

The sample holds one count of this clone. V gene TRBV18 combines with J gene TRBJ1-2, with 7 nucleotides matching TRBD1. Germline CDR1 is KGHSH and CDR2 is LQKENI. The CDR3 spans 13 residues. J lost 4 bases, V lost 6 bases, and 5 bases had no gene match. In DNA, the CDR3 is TGTGCCAGCTCCCAAAACAGGGGCTATGGCTACACCTTC. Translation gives CASSQNRGYGYTF.

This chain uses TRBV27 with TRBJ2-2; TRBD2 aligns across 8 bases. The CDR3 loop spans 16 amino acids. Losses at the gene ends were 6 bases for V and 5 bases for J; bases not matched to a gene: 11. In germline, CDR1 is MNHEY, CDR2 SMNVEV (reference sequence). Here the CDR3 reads CASRVGGGGSTGELFF. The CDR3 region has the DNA TGTGCCAGCAGGGTCGGGGGGGGTGGAAGTACCGGGGAGCTGTTTTTT.

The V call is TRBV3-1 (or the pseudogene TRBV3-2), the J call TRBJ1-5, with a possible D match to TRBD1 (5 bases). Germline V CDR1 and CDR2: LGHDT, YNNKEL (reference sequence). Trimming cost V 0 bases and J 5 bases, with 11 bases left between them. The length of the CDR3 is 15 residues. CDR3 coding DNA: TGTGCCAGCAGCCAAGATCCAAGGGGATATCAGCCCCAGCATTTT. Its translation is CASSQDPRGYQPQHF.

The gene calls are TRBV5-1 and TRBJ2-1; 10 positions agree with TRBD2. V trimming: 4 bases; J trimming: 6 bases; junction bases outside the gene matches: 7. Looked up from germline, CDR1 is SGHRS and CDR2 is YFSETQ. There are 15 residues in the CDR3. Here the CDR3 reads CASSLTSGTINEQFF. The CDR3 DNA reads TGCGCCAGCAGCCTCACTAGCGGGACGATCAATGAGCAGTTCTTC.

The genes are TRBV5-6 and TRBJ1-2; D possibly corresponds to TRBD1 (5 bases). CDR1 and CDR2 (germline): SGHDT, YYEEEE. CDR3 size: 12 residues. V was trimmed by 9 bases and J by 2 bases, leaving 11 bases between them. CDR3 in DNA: TGTGCCACCACGGGGGGGAACTATGGCTACACCTTC. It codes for CATTGGNYGYTF.

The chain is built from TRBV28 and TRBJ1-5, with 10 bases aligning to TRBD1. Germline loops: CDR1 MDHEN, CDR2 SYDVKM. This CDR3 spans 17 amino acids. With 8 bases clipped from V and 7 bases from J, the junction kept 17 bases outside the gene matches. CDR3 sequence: CASALTGGQARRQPQHF. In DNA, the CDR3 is TGTGCCAGCGCCCTGACAGGGGGCCAGGCGCGGCGGCAGCCCCAGCATTTT.

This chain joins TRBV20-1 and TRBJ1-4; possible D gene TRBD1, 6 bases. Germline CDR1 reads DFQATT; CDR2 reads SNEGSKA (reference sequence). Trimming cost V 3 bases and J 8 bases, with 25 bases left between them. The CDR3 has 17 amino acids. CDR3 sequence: CSASAPPMSSQGEKLFF. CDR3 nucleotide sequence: TGCAGTGCTAGTGCACCCCCGATGTCCTCTCAGGGGGAAAAACTGTTTTTT.

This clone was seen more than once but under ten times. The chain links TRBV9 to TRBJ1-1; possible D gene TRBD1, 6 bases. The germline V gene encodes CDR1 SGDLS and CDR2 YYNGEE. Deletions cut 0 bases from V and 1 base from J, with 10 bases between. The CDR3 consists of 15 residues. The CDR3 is CASSVGWGQNTEAFF. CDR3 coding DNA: TGTGCCAGCAGCGTAGGATGGGGGCAGAACACTGAAGCTTTCTTT.

The CDR3 DNA reads TGTGCCAGCAGCACGTTAGCGGGAGGGCCTCTAAATGAGCAGTTCTTC. Translating gives CASSTLAGGPLNEQFF. The chain has TRBV5-4 and TRBJ2-1, with 11 positions matching TRBD2. The length of the CDR3 is 16 residues. Germline V CDR1 and CDR2: SGHNT, YYREEE (reference sequence). V shed 4 bases and J 7 bases; nucleotides not matched to a gene: 10.

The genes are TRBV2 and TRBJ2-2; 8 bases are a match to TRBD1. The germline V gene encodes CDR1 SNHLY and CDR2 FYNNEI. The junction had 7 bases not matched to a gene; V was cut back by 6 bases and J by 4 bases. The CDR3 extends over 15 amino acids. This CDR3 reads CASRSGQGGTGELFF. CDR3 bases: TGTGCCAGCAGATCCGGACAGGGCGGCACCGGGGAGCTGTTTTTT.

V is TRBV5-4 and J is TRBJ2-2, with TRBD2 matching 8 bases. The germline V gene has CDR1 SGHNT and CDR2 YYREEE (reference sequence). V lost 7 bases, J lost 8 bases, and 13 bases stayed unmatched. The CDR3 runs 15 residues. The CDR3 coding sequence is TGTGCCAGCGGTACCATACGGACTAGCCCAGGGGAGCTGTTTTTT. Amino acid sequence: CASGTIRTSPGELFF.

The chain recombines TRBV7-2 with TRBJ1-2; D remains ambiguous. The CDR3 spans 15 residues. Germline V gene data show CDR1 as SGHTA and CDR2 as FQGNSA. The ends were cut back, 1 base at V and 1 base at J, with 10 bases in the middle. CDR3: CASSLGPGFNYGYTF. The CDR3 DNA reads TGTGCCAGCAGCTTAGGGCCGGGGTTTAACTATGGCTACACCTTC.

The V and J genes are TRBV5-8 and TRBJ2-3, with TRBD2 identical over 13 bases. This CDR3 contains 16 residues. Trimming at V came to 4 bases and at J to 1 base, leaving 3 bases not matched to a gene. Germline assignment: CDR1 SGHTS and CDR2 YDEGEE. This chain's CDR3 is CASSTGTSGGTDTQYF. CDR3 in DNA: TGTGCCAGCAGCACGGGGACTAGCGGGGGCACAGATACGCAGTATTTT.

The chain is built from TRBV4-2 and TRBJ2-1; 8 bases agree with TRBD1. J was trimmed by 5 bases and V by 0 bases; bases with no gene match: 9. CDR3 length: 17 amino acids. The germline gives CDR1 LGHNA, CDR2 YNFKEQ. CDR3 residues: CASSQEQDAGGNNEQFF. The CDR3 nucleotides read TGTGCCAGCAGCCAAGAGCAGGATGCAGGGGGCAACAATGAGCAGTTCTTC.

CDR3 amino acids: CASSRDRGPLNSPLHF. CDR3 nucleotide sequence: TGTGCCAGCAGTCGGGACAGGGGGCCTCTAAATTCACCCCTCCACTTT. The chain combines TRBV6-2 or TRBV6-3 with TRBJ1-6, with TRBD1 matching over 12 bases. The CDR3 contains 16 residues. V was clipped by 5 bases and J by 7 bases; unmatched bases: 6. Germline-derived CDR1 and CDR2 are MNHEY and SVGEGT.

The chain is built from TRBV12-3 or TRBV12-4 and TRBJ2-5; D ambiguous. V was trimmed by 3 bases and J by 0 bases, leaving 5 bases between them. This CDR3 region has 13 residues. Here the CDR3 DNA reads TGTGCCAGCAGTTTGAACAACCAAGAGACCCAGTACTTC. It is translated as CASSLNNQETQYF.

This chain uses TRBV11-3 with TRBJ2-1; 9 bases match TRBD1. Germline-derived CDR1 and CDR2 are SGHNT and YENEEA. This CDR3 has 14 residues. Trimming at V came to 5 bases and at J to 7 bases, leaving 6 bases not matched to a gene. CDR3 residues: CASSQDRGVNEQFF. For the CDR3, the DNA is TGTGCCAGCAGCCAAGACAGGGGGGTAAATGAGCAGTTCTTC.

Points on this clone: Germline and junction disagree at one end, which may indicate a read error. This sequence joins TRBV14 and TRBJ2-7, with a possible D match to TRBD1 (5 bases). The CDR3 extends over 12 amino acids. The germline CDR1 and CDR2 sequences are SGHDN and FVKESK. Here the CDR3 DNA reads TGTGCCAGCAACCAAGGGGCGCTCGAGCAGTACTTC. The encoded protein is CASNQGALEQYF.

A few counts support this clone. CDR3 sequence (DNA): TGTGCCAGTAGAGCGGAAATTATAAATGAAAAACTGTTTTTT. Residues: CASRAEIINEKLFF. V and J are TRBV19 and TRBJ1-4; D remains unclear. Per the germline V gene, CDR1 is LNHDA and CDR2 is SQIVND (reference sequence). The CDR3 is 14 amino acids. Trimming removed 6 bases from V and 5 bases from J, with 13 bases in between.

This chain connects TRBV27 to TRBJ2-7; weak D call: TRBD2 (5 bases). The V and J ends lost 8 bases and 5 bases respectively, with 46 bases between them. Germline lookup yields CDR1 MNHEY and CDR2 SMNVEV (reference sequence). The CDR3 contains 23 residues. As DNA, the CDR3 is TGTGCCAGCCAAGATTTTCCTATGGTAACAGAGGTTCGGGATTTTACGGTCGGGGACGAGCAGTACTTC. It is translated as CASQDFPMVTEVRDFTVGDEQYF.

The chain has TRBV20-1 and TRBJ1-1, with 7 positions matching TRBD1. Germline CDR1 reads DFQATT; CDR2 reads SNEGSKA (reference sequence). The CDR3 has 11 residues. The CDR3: CTGTANTEAFF. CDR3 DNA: TGCACCGGGACAGCGAACACTGAAGCTTTCTTT.